This T cell receptor beta chain emerged from a study of ipilimumab plus nivolumab after autologous stem cell transplantation. CDR3 length equals 14 residues. The germline gives CDR1 GTSNPN, CDR2 SVGIG (reference sequence). Trimming took 0 bases from V and 8 from J, leaving 14 bases between them. Sequenced by immunoSEQ multiplex PCR; TCRdb stores in-frame clones only, minus some. The sample yields 10,000 to 15,000 clones, approximately 68% seen once. The V gene is TRBV30, the J gene TRBJ2-1, with D perhaps given as TRBD1 or TRBD2 (6 bases each). The sequence was obtained from a male donor with multiple myeloma. Sequenced here: PBMCs, sampled in a trial of ipilimumab plus nivolumab as post-transplant consolidation. The CDR3 loop is CAWSVAGGGDEQFF. DNA for the CDR3: TGTGCCTGGAGTGTCGCCGGGGGCGGAGATGAGCAGTTCTTC.